These 24 T cell receptor beta chains came from one sample sequenced in a study of T-cell reconstitution after alpha-beta-depleted transplantation in children. Preparation of the TCRbeta library used unique molecular identifiers. MiXCR, run by TCRdb on the PCR reads, gives a single entry per CDR3 protein. The top ten clones hold 3.3% of a sample with hundreds of thousands of distinct CDR3 sequences, 18% of them seen once. The specimen was PBMCs from the stem cell graft donor, collected from the stem cell graft. The receptors shown here come from a human donor who donated a stem cell graft to a child with acute lymphoblastic leukemia.

The chain combines TRBV12-3 or TRBV12-4 with TRBJ2-7; 7 nucleotides line up with TRBD1. The length of the CDR3 is 15 residues. J was trimmed by 3 bases and V by 5 bases; bases with no gene match: 10. The CDR3 sequence: CASSISDRRSYEQYF. CDR3 sequence (DNA): TGTGCCAGCAGTATATCGGACAGGAGGAGCTACGAGCAGTACTTC.

This clonotype has only a few counts. The chain employs TRBV4-2 and TRBJ1-1; 8 bases are shared with TRBD1. Germline V gene sequence: CDR1 LGHNA, CDR2 YNFKEQ. V lost 2 bases, J lost 5 bases, and 7 bases stayed unmatched. This CDR3 is 15 amino acids long. The CDR3, as DNA: TGTGCCAGCAGCCAACGGACAGGGACGGTGACTGAAGCTTTCTTT. This codes for CASSQRTGTVTEAFF.

This clonotype was found a few times. V is TRBV27 and J is TRBJ1-5, with D perhaps matching TRBD1 (5 bases). The CDR3 length is 18 residues. V lost 6 bases and J lost 0, with 21 bases in between. The germline gives CDR1 MNHEY, CDR2 SMNVEV (reference sequence). The CDR3 spells CASSRLWGGHDSNQPQHF. CDR3 nucleotides: TGTGCCAGCAGCCGACTGTGGGGAGGACATGATAGCAATCAGCCCCAGCATTTT.

This clonotype was recorded a few times. The V call is TRBV15, the J call TRBJ2-3, with D tentatively TRBD2 (6 bases). The V gene lost 0 bases and the J gene lost 3 bases, with 25 bases spanning the gap. Germline V gives CDR1 LNHNV, CDR2 YYDKDF (reference sequence). The CDR3 spans 20 residues. CDR3 sequence (DNA): TGTGCCACCAGCAGAGATTACGGTGGGAGGTATCAAATCCGGACAGATACGCAGTATTTT. It specifies CATSRDYGGRYQIRTDTQYF.

This clonotype was recorded a few times. This chain joins TRBV6-1 and TRBJ2-1, with 10 nucleotides matching TRBD1. J lost 4 bases, V lost 2 bases, and 20 bases had no gene match. This CDR3 has 21 residues. Per the germline V gene, CDR1 is MNHNS and CDR2 is SASEGT. The chain's CDR3 is CASSESVPGQGMRGAYNEQFF. The CDR3 bases are TGTGCCAGCAGTGAATCAGTTCCGGGACAGGGGATGAGAGGGGCTTACAATGAGCAGTTCTTC.

This clonotype was seen at least ten times. V gene TRBV7-8 combines with J gene TRBJ2-7; possible D gene TRBD1, 5 bases. Deletions cut 3 bases from V and 2 bases from J, with 11 bases between. CDR1 is SGHVS, CDR2 FQNEAQ, per germline. The CDR3 consists of 14 residues. The CDR3 region is CASSFEDNTYEQYF. The CDR3 nucleotides are TGTGCCAGCAGCTTCGAGGACAATACCTACGAGCAGTACTTC.

The chain has TRBV20-1 and TRBJ2-4, with TRBD2 matching 7 bases. The junction had 16 bases not matched to a gene; V was cut back by 6 bases and J by 2 bases. The germline gives CDR1 DFQATT, CDR2 SNEGSKA (reference sequence). The CDR3 length is 17 residues. The DNA of the CDR3 is TGCAGTGCCACCATCAAGCGGGATTGGGACTCCAAAAACATTCAGTACTTC. Its protein product is CSATIKRDWDSKNIQYF.

V and J are TRBV7-9 and TRBJ2-7, with 7 positions matching TRBD2. Germline V gives CDR1 SEHNR, CDR2 FQNEAQ (reference sequence). V lost 4 bases to trimming and J lost 6 bases; unmatched junction nucleotides: 6. The CDR3 is 13 amino acids. The CDR3 DNA reads as TGTGCCAGCAGCTACAGCGGGGCGGGCGAGCAGTACTTC. Protein: CASSYSGAGEQYF.

This clonotype came up a few times. The chain combines TRBV5-1 with TRBJ2-2; 10 bases are a match to TRBD2. CDR3 length: 20 amino acids. CDR1 is SGHRS, CDR2 YFSETQ, per germline. Trimming at V came to 0 bases and at J to 0 bases, leaving 11 bases not matched to a gene. CDR3 DNA sequence: TGCGCCAGCAGCTTGGCGAAGGCTAGCGGGAGAAGCGCGAACACCGGGGAGCTGTTTTTT. It codes for CASSLAKASGRSANTGELFF.

This clonotype was counted between two and nine times. DNA for the CDR3: TGCGCCAGCAGCCAGCCGGGACGGAGGGTCACAGATACGCAGTATTTT. The encoded protein is CASSQPGRRVTDTQYF. The chain links TRBV4-1 to TRBJ2-3, with D possibly matching TRBD2 (6 bases). The CDR3 is 16 residues long. Trimming shortened V by 3 bases and J by 2 bases, and 15 bases separated the two germline ends. Germline CDR1 and CDR2: MGHRA and YSYEKL.

This chain connects TRBV20-1 to TRBJ2-3; D not resolved. Trimming left V 3 bases short and J 6 bases short, with 13 bases between. Germline V CDR1 and CDR2: DFQATT, SNEGSKA (reference sequence). This CDR3 is 13 amino acids long. The CDR3 DNA is TGCAGTGCTAGTTCGCTCCCCCAGGATACGCAGTATTTT. Translation: CSASSLPQDTQYF.

This sequence joins TRBV12-3 or TRBV12-4 and TRBJ2-3; D could derive from TRBD1 or TRBD2 (6 bases each). This CDR3 comprises 15 residues. Trimming took off 2 bases at V and 2 bases at J, with 11 bases between the two ends. The CDR3 is CASSLHREVTDTQYF. Written as DNA, the CDR3 is TGTGCCAGCAGTTTACACAGGGAGGTCACAGATACGCAGTATTTT.

The genes are TRBV7-9 and TRBJ1-1; weak D call: TRBD1 (5 bases). Trimming took off 6 bases at V and 5 bases at J, with 16 bases between the two ends. The germline V gene has CDR1 SEHNR and CDR2 FQNEAQ (reference sequence). CDR3 size: 14 residues. The CDR3 here is CASSPPPGVTEAFF. The CDR3 DNA reads TGTGCCAGCAGTCCACCGCCGGGGGTTACTGAAGCTTTCTTT.

This clonotype was observed a handful of times. The V and J genes are TRBV7-2 and TRBJ2-5; TRBD2 might be the D (6 bases). The CDR3 is 15 amino acids. V lost 5 bases and J 4 bases, leaving 17 bases between the germline ends. Germline loops: CDR1 SGHTA, CDR2 FQGNSA. The CDR3 is CASSVQVTRRETQYF. DNA of the CDR3: TGTGCCAGCAGCGTTCAGGTGACTAGGAGAGAGACCCAGTACTTC.

This chain uses TRBV5-1 with TRBJ1-6; the D gene is possibly TRBD1 (5 bases). The length of the CDR3 is 17 residues. V lost 3 bases, J lost 9 bases, and 22 bases lay in between. Germline V gives CDR1 SGHRS, CDR2 YFSETQ. The CDR3 loop reads CASSSSTRALGGSPLHF. The DNA for the CDR3 is TGCGCCAGCAGCTCCAGTACAAGGGCCCTCGGGGGTTCACCCCTCCACTTT.

The table lists this clonotype with a few counts. The chain links TRBV10-3 to TRBJ2-1; 13 bases fit TRBD2. The CDR3 loop spans 13 amino acids. The ends lost 11 bases at V and 9 bases at J; junction bases unmatched: 7. CDR1 is ENHRY, CDR2 SYGVKD, per germline. The CDR3 region has the DNA TGTGCCGTAGGGACTAGCGGGACTAGTGAGCAGTTCTTC. Translating gives CAVGTSGTSEQFF.

This clonotype was observed a handful of times. The V gene is TRBV29-1, the J gene TRBJ2-1; D perhaps matches TRBD2 (6 bases). In germline, CDR1 is SQVTM, CDR2 ANQGSEA. The CDR3 contains 19 residues. Trimming left V 1 base short and J 1 base short, with 23 bases between. In DNA form, the CDR3 reads TGCAGCGTTGAAGGACGTGGCGGGACCGGCCGGAGTTCCTACAATGAGCAGTTCTTC. It yields the protein CSVEGRGGTGRSSYNEQFF.

This clonotype was seen a handful of times. The V and J genes are TRBV5-1 and TRBJ2-1; 12 positions match TRBD2. Germline CDR1 SGHRS, CDR2 YFSETQ. CDR3 length equals 15 residues. V lost 0 bases, J lost 8 bases, and 3 bases stayed unmatched. The CDR3 DNA reads TGCGCCAGCAGCTTGGAAGGACTAGCGGGATATGAGCAGTTCTTC. Encoded protein: CASSLEGLAGYEQFF. The variable domain in full, completed from reference TRBV5-1 and TRBJ2-1, reads KAGVTQTPRYLIKTRGQQVTLSCSPISGHRSVSWYQQTPGQGLQFLFEYFSETQRNKGNFPGRFSGRQFSNSRSEMNVSTLELGDSALYLCASSLEGLAGYEQFFGPGTRLTVL.

In this sample, this clonotype turned up a few times. This chain connects TRBV20-1 to TRBJ2-7, with D perhaps TRBD1 (6 bases). The germline CDR1 and CDR2 sequences are DFQATT and SNEGSKA (reference sequence). The CDR3 has 13 amino acids. Trimming cost V 3 bases and J 4 bases, with 13 bases left between them. CDR3 sequence: CSARTGATYEQYF. The CDR3 DNA reads TGCAGTGCTAGGACAGGAGCTACTTACGAGCAGTACTTC.

This chain joins TRBV19 and TRBJ2-7, with 9 bases aligning to TRBD1. Germline CDR1 reads LNHDA; CDR2 reads SQIVND (reference sequence). V lost 7 bases, J lost 2 bases, and 9 bases stayed unmatched. The CDR3 is 15 amino acids. In DNA form, the CDR3 reads TGTGCCAGTAAACTTAGTGGGACAGGGCCCTACGAGCAGTACTTC. Protein: CASKLSGTGPYEQYF.

This chain links TRBV5-1 with TRBJ1-1; TRBD1 is a possible D gene (6 bases). The CDR3 length is 21 residues. V lost 1 base to trimming and J lost 1 base, with 29 bases between them. Germline-derived CDR1 and CDR2 are SGHRS and YFSETQ. As DNA, the CDR3 is TGCGCCAGCAGCTTGTGGAGGGGGGGTCCAAGGGCCTTCTCAAAGAACACTGAAGCTTTCTTT. Its protein product is CASSLWRGGPRAFSKNTEAFF. Drawing the rest from reference TRBV5-1 and TRBJ1-1, the complete variable domain is KAGVTQTPRYLIKTRGQQVTLSCSPISGHRSVSWYQQTPGQGLQFLFEYFSETQRNKGNFPGRFSGRQFSNSRSEMNVSTLELGDSALYLCASSLWRGGPRAFSKNTEAFFGQGTRLTVV.

This clonotype was detected ten times or more. CDR3 DNA: TGTGCCAGCAGTTTATCTGGGGGGTACGAGCAGTACTTC. Its protein is CASSLSGGYEQYF. V gene TRBV27 combines with J gene TRBJ2-7; D may be TRBD2 (6 bases). Trimming removed 0 bases from V and 4 bases from J, with 7 bases in between. Germline-derived CDR1 and CDR2 are MNHEY and SMNVEV (reference sequence). The CDR3 loop spans 13 amino acids.

V gene TRBV4-1 combines with J gene TRBJ2-7; no clear D. Germline V gives CDR1 MGHRA, CDR2 YSYEKL. CDR3 size: 15 residues. V was shortened by 4 bases and J by 5 bases, with 18 bases between the two germline ends. The CDR3 sequence: CASSPPLRGRDEQYF. The CDR3, as DNA: TGCGCCAGCAGCCCCCCCCTCCGAGGTCGGGACGAGCAGTACTTC.

The genes are TRBV20-1 and TRBJ2-2; no firm D call. Germline V CDR1 and CDR2: DFQATT, SNEGSKA (reference sequence). Between the trimmed V and J ends, which lost 0 bases and 1 base, there was a span of 21 bases. This CDR3 has 19 residues. CDR3 loop: CSARDPRSRRPVNTGELFF. The CDR3, as DNA: TGCAGTGCTAGAGATCCAAGAAGCAGGCGGCCCGTGAACACCGGGGAGCTGTTTTTT.